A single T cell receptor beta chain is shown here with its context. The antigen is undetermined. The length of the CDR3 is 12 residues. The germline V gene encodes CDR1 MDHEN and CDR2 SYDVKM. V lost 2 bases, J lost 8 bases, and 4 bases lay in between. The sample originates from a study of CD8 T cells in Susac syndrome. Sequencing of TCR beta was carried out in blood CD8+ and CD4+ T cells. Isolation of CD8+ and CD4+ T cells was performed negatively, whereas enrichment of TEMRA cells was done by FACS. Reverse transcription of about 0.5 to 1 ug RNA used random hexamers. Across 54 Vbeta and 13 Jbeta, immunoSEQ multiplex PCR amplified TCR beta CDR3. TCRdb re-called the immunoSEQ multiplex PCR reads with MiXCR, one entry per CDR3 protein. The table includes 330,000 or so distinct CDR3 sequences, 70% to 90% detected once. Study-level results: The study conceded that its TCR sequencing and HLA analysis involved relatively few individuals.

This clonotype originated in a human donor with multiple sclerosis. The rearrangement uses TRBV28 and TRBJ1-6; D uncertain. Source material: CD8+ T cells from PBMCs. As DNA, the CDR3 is TGTGCCAGCAGTTTACCCCATTCACCCCTCCACTTT. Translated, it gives CASSLPHSPLHF. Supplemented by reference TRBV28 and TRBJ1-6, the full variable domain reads DVKVTQSSRYLVKRTGEKVFLECVQDMDHENMFWYRQDPGLGLRLIYFSYDVKMKEKGDIPEGYSVSREKKERFSLILESASTNQTSMYLCASSLPHSPLHFGNGTRLTVT.